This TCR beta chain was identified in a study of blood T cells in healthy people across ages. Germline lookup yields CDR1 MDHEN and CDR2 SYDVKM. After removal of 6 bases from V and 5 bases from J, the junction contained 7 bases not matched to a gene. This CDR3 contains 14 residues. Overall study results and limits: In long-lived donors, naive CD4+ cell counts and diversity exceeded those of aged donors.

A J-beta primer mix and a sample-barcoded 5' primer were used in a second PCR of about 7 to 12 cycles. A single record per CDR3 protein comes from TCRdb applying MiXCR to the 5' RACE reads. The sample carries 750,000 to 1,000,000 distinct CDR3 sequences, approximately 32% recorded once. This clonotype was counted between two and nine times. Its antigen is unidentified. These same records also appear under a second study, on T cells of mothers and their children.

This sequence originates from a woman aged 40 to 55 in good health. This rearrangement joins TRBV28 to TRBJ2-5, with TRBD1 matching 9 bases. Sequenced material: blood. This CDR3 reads CASSRQGGTETQYF. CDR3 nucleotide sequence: TGTGCCAGCAGCCGACAGGGGGGGACGGAGACCCAGTACTTC.